Included here is one T cell receptor beta chain sequence, with context. No cognate antigen has been identified for it. From each donor, a roughly 2.7 ml peripheral blood sample was collected into PAXgene tubes and stored at -80 degrees C. Without any T cell sorting, total RNA was extracted from whole blood using the PAXgene blood miRNA kit on an automated QIAcube. Deep TCRalpha and TCRbeta repertoire profiling with unique molecular barcoding was performed on peripheral blood of monozygotic twin pairs concordant or discordant for inflammatory bowel disease. Smoking habits were recorded for all twin pairs, and individuals were classified as current, former or never smokers. The germline V gene (reference sequence) specifies LNHNV as CDR1 and YYDKDF as CDR2. Including the terminal cysteine and phenylalanine, the CDR3 comprises 15 residues. DNA is not on record. The sample is drawn from a study of monozygotic twins with inflammatory bowel disease (dated by TCRdb to the late 2010s). Study-level background: In total, approximately 28 monozygotic twin pairs made up the full study: 19 Danish pairs, all IBD-discordant, plus nine German pairs, of which four were IBD-concordant and five were IBD-discordant. Each individual had, on average, about 151 000 unique TCRalpha sequences and 181 000 unique TCRbeta sequences available for analysis. The search for disease-associated traits relied mainly on comparing IBD patients with their genetically identical healthy co-twins within discordant pairs. What the research found in general, with its limitations: Repertoire similarity did not differ between concordant and discordant twins, possibly due to limited statistical power. Fewer clonotypes were shared with other individuals by IBD patients than by healthy twins, most markedly in patients showing signs of disease activity. Because patients received different immunosuppressive treatments, the repertoires may have picked up extra background noise and variability between individuals. No single strong signal or clonotype linked to IBD turned up in the results, so the idea that one exists was not supported. IBD patients had lower TCRbeta repertoire diversity, measured by the inverse Simpson index, than their healthy co-twins. The analysis was unable to tell different T cell subtypes apart.

Receptors were amplified or captured by 5' RACE. Preparation of each TCR library used roughly 3,300 ng of total RNA. For each sample, cDNA was synthesized in eight separate reactions using SMARTScribe reverse transcriptase. During cDNA synthesis, template switching introduced unique molecular identifiers that contained a 6-nucleotide sample barcode. TCRalpha and TCRbeta cDNA was amplified in two nested PCRs of 16 and 9 cycles, and bead purification was carried out after each PCR. Before amplification, the cDNA was both treated with uracil DNA-glycosylase and purified with the QIAquick PCR purification kit. The second PCR added Illumina TruSeq-compatible adapters along with sample-specific barcodes. Library quality and concentration were checked on TapeStation and Qubit, and libraries were pooled at around 5 ng each. Sequencing of pooled libraries was carried out on an Illumina HiSeq2500 single-index Rapid Run using 2 x 100 bp reads and custom sequencing primers. Regarding the original processing steps: UMI-based consensus assembly with MiGEC version 1.2.6 was used to correct PCR and sequencing errors. MiXCR version 2.1.1 was used for V(D)J alignment, clonotype assembly and CDR3 extraction. Gene usage, clonotype sharing and MAIT/NKT TCR abundance were normalised by analysing the top 1000, 10 000 and 20 000 clonotypes per sample. After downsampling to 27 000 UMIs, diversity was calculated as the inverse Simpson index using the vegan R package. Paired Mann-Whitney U tests were applied to discordant twin pairs, with Benjamini-Hochberg correction for multiple testing. Through TCRdb reprocessing, the reads give one entry per CDR3 protein sequence; DNA is omitted. TCRdb, rather than the study authors, made the V and J calls. This sample's table carries approximately 150,000 distinct CDR3 sequences. Of the sample, about 2.4% falls within the top ten clones.

The chain is encoded by TRBV15 joined to TRBJ2-1; no DNA is available, so the TRBD2 call from TCRdb remains unchecked. The TCR comes from a human donor with ulcerative colitis or Crohn's disease, or a healthy co-twin of an affected twin (not recorded which). Source material: blood. The CDR3 protein is CATSRVSSANNEQFF.